The clone carrying this TCR beta chain has just a few counts. Antigen: not known. This sample was taken from a study of human T cells and chemical hapten exposure. Broader study findings: Having alopecia, the donors may differ immunologically from healthy people. Compared with pre-sensitization or healthy control sets, expanded TCRs clustered more.

The ends were cut back, 3 bases at V and 2 bases at J, with 11 bases in the middle. The CDR3 is 15 amino acids. Germline CDR1 reads KGHSH; CDR2 reads LQKENI. TCRdb used MiXCR to reprocess the RACE reads, holding one entry per CDR3 protein. Here the sample spans 50,000 to 75,000 distinct CDR3 sequences, about 11% being singletons. The time point denotes: patch test 3, about 24 weeks after DPC sensitization. The treatment is: therapeutic diphenylcyclopropenone sensitization with weekly scalp DPC. The gene calls are TRBV18 and TRBJ1-5; possibly TRBD1 for D (5 bases). Sequenced here: whole blood, sampled in connection with sensitization to the hapten diphenylcyclopropenone (DPC). This clonotype was obtained from a woman younger than 45 with alopecia areata. Some clones in this sample may be carry-over from other donors' samples. CDR3 sequence reads: CASSPKGNGNQPQHF. The CDR3 DNA sequence: TGTGCCAGCTCACCGAAGGGGAATGGCAATCAGCCCCAGCATTTT.